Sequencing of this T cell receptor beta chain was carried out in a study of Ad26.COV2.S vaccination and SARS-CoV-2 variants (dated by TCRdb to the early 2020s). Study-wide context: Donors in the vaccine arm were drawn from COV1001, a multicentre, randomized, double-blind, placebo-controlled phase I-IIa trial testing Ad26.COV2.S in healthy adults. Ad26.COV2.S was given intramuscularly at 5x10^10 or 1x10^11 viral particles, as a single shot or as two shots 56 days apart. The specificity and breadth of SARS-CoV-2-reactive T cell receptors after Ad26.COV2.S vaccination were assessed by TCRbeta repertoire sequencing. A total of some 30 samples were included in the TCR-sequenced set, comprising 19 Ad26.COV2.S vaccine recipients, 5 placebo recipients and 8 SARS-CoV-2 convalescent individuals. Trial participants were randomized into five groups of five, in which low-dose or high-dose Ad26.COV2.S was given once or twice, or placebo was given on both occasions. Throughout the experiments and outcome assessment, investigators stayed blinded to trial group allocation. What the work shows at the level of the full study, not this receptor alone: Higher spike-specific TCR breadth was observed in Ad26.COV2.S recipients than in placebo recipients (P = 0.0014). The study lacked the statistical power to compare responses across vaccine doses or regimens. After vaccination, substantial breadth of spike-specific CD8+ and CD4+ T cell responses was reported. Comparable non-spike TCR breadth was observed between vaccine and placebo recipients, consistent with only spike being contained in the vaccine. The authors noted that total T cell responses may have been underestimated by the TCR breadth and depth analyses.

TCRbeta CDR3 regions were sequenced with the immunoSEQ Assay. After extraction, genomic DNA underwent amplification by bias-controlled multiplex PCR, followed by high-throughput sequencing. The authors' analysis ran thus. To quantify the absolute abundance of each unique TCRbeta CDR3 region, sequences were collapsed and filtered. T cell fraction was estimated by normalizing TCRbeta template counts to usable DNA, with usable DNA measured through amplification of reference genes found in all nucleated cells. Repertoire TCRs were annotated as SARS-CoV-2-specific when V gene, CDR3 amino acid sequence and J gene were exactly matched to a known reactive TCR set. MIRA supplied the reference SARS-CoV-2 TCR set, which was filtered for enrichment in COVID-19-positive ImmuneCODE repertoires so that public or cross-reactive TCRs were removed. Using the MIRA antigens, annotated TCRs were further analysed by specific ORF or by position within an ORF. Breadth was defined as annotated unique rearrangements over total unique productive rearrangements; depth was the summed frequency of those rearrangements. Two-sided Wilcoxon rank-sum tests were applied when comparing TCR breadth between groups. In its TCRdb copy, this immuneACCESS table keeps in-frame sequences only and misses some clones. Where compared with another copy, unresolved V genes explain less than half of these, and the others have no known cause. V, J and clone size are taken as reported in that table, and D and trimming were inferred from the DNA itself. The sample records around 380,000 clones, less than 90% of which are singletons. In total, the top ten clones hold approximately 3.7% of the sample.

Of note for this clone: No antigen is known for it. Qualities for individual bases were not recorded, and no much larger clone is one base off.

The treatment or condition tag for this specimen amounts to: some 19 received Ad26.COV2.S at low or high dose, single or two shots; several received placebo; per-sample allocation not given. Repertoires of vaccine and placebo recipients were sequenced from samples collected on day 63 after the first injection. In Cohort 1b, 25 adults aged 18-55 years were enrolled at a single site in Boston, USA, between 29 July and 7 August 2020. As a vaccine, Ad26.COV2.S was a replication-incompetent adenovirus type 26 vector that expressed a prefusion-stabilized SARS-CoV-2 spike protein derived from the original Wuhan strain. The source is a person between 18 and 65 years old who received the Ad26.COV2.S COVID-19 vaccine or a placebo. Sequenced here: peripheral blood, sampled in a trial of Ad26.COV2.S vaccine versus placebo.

In nucleotide form, the sequence is TGCGCCAGCAGACCTGGACAGGGCGGGACCAGAGCTAACTATGGCTACACCTTC. This encodes CASRPGQGGTRANYGYTF. This sequence uses TRBV5-1 and TRBJ1-2, and TRBD1 matches 8 of the central bases. Trimming leaves V shorter by 5 bases and J shorter by 0 bases, with the junction holding 15 bases beyond the gene matches. The germline V gene specifies SGHRS as CDR1 and YFSETQ as CDR2. Counted from cysteine to phenylalanine, this CDR3 has 18 amino acids. The kept DNA is CDR3 alone, 54 bases in frame from the first base.